This is a list of T cell receptor beta chains from one sample in a study of beta chain features in type 1 diabetes. The method was immunoSEQ multiplex PCR; TCRdb's version includes in-frame clones alone and lacks a portion of them. The sample contains 630,000 or so clones, about 14% of which appear only once. Sequencing input: naive CD4+ T cells from blood. The receptors originated from a man younger than 35 with type 1 diabetes. The CDR3 runs from the conserved cysteine through the conserved F or W. A D gene is named only where the DNA matches it firmly. Clone size, where shown, is once, few, many, or a class for clones that have expanded.

J gene,D gene,V gene,clone size,CDR3 DNA,CDR3 protein
TRBJ1-1,.,TRBV7-9,.,TGTGCCAGCAGCTTAGCGCTGAACACTGAAGCTTTCTTT,CASSLALNTEAFF
TRBJ1-2,TRBD1,TRBV28,.,TGTGCCAGCAGTCCGGGACAGGGCGTAGGTACTTATGGCTACACCTTC,CASSPGQGVGTYGYTF
TRBJ2-5,.,TRBV18,.,TGTGCCAGCTCACCAGATACCCGTGCTGGACGAGGGACCCAGTACTTC,CASSPDTRAGRGTQYF
TRBJ1-5,.,TRBV21-1,few,TGTGCCAGCAGCGAACACCGACAGGTTCTAGTCGGTGGCAATCAGCCCCAGCATTTT,CASSEHRQVLVGGNQPQHF
TRBJ1-3,.,TRBV9,.,TGTGCCAGCAGCGGCCCCTCTGGAAACACCATATATTTT,CASSGPSGNTIYF
TRBJ1-5,.,TRBV2,few,TGTGCCAGCAGTGAGATGCGGAGCTATAGCAATCAGCCCCAGCATTTT,CASSEMRSYSNQPQHF
TRBJ1-2,.,TRBV9,few,TGTGCCAGCAGCGTAGACAGCTATGGCTACACCTTC,CASSVDSYGYTF
TRBJ2-7,.,TRBV6-5,few,TGTGCCAGCAGTTACATGGGAGGGCAGTACTTC,CASSYMGGQYF
TRBJ1-1,TRBD1,TRBV16,.,TGTGCCAGCAGTTACACAGGGGTTATGAACACTGAAGCTTTCTTT,CASSYTGVMNTEAFF
TRBJ2-1,.,TRBV19,few,TGTGCCAGTAGCCCCGGAGCGGACTACAATGAGCAGTTCTTC,CASSPGADYNEQFF
TRBJ1-5,.,TRBV28,few,TGTGCCAGCAGTTTATATCAGGCCCAGCCCCAGCATTTT,CASSLYQAQPQHF
TRBJ2-1,TRBD2,TRBV29-1,few,TGCAGCGTGGGACTAGCCGATGAGCAGTTCTTC,CSVGLADEQFF
TRBJ2-4,.,TRBV19,few,TGTGCCAGTAGTTTTGGACAGAGGGGGGGAAACATTCAGTACTTC,CASSFGQRGGNIQYF
TRBJ2-5,.,TRBV30,few,TGTGCCTCCCAACGGGGCGGGCAAGAGACCCAGTACTTC,CASQRGGQETQYF
TRBJ2-3,.,TRBV5-1,few,TGCGCCAGCATAGGAGTTCCGAGAGATACGCAGTATTTT,CASIGVPRDTQYF
TRBJ1-5,TRBD1,TRBV28,.,TGTGCCAGTCTCCTAGACGGGACAGCCAAAAGCAATCAGCCCCAGCATTTT,CASLLDGTAKSNQPQHF
TRBJ1-2,.,TRBV9,few,TGTGCCAGCAGCGTAGCGCCAGAGTATGGCTACACCTTC,CASSVAPEYGYTF